The clone carrying this T cell receptor beta chain appeared many times. Its target is unknown. The CDR3 is 16 residues long. CDR1 and CDR2 (germline): SGHRS, YFSETQ. The V and J ends lost 3 bases and 8 bases respectively, with 21 bases between them. The entry originates in a study of identical twins. Study results and caveats: Out-of-frame alpha sequences shared by twins were enriched for low generation probability. The more abundant beta clonotypes in cord blood had fewer insertions, and memory repertoires did not show this.

TCRdb called the 5' RACE reads again in MiXCR, with one record for every CDR3 protein. The table has around 570,000 distinct CDR3 sequences, 9.6% seen once. The same data also contributed to another study, on yellow fever vaccine responses in identical twins.

V gene TRBV5-1 combines with J gene TRBJ2-1; D assignment may be TRBD1 or TRBD2 (5 bases each). The sequencing sample was made of PBMCs. The sequence was collected from a woman aged 18-30 years in good health. CDR3: CASSWTGTGYADEQFF. The DNA of the CDR3 is TGCGCCAGCAGCTGGACGGGGACGGGTTATGCGGATGAGCAGTTCTTC.